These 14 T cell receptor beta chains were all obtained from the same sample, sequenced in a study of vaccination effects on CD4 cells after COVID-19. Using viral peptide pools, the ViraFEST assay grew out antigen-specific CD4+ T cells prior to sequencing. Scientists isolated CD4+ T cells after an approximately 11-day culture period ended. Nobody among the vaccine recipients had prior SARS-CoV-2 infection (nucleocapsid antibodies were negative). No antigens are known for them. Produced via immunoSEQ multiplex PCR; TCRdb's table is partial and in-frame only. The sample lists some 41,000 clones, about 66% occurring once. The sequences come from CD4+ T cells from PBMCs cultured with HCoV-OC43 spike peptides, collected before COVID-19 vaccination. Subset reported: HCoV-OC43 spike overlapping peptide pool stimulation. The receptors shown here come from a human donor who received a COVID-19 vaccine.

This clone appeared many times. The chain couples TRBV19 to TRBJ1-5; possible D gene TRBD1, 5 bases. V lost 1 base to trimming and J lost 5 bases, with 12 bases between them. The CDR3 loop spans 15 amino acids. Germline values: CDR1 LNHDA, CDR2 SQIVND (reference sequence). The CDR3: CASSIVHGADQPQHF. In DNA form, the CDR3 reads TGTGCCAGTAGTATAGTTCATGGGGCGGATCAGCCCCAGCATTTT.

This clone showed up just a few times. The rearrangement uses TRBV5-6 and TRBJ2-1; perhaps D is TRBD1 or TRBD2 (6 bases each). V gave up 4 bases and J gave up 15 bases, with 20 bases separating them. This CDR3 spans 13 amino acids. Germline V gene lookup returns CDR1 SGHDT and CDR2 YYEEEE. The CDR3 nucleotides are TGTGCCAGCAGCCATCCTAGGGGGGCAGTGGGGTTCTTC. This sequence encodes CASSHPRGAVGFF.

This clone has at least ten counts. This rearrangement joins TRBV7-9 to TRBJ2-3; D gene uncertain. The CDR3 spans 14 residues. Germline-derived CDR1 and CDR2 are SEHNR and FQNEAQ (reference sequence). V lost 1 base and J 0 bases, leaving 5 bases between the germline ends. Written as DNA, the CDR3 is TGTGCCAGCAGCTTAGAGCTGAGCACAGATACGCAGTATTTT. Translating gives CASSLELSTDTQYF.

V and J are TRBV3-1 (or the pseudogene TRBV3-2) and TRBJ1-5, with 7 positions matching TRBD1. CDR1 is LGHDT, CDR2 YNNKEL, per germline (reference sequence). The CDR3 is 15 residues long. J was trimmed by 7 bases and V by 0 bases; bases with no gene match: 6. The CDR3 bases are TGTGCCAGCAGCCAAGATCCAGGGGGAAAGCAGCCCCAGCATTTT. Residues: CASSQDPGGKQPQHF.

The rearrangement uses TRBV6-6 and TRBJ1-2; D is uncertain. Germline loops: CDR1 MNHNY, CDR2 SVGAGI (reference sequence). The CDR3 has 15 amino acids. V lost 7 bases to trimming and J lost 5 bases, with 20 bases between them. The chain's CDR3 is CASTVDRPQSYGYTF. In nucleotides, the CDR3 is TGTGCCAGCACCGTCGATAGGCCCCAGTCGTATGGCTACACCTTC.

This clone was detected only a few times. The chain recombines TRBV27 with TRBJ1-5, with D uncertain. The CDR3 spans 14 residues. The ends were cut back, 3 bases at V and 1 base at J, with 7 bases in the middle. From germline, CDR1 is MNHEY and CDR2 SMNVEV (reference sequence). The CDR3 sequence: CASSLLDSNQPQHF. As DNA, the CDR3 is TGTGCCAGCAGTTTGTTGGACAGCAATCAGCCCCAGCATTTT.

The CDR3 is CATSDGRQGAQTQYF. CDR3 bases: TGTGCCACCAGTGATGGCAGACAGGGGGCGCAGACCCAGTACTTC. V usage is TRBV24-1 and J usage is TRBJ2-5; 10 bases match TRBD1. This CDR3 has 15 amino acids. The J segment lost 6 bases and the V segment lost 3 bases, leaving 6 bases of the junction unmatched. Germline assignment: CDR1 KGHDR and CDR2 SFDVKD.

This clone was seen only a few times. CDR3 sequence: CAISESAGAYEQYF. CDR3 sequence (DNA): TGTGCCATCAGTGAGTCGGCAGGGGCCTACGAGCAGTACTTC. The V call is TRBV10-3, the J call TRBJ2-7, with D perhaps TRBD1 (6 bases). The CDR3 runs to 14 residues. Trimming stripped 0 bases from V and 2 bases from J, with 8 bases between. Germline assignment: CDR1 ENHRY and CDR2 SYGVKD.

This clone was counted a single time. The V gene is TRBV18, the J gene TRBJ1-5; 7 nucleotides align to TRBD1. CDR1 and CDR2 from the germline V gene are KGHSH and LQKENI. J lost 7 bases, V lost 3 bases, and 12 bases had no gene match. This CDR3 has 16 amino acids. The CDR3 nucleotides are TGTGCCAGCTCACCTATTCCCGGGACAGAGGGACAGCCCCAGCATTTT. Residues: CASSPIPGTEGQPQHF.

The CDR3 coding sequence is TGTGCCAGCAGCGTAGTCCCTAGCGGTCTCCGTAGCACAGATACGCAGTATTTT. It translates to CASSVVPSGLRSTDTQYF. The chain recombines TRBV9 with TRBJ2-3, with TRBD2 matching over 7 bases. The trim removed 0 bases at V and 0 bases at J, leaving 10 bases unmatched. The CDR3 spans 18 residues. Germline V gene sequence: CDR1 SGDLS, CDR2 YYNGEE. Full variable domain (remainder filled in from reference TRBV9 and TRBJ2-3): DSGVTQTPKHLITATGQRVTLRCSPRSGDLSVYWYQQSLDQGLQFLIQYYNGEERAKGNILERFSAQQFPDLHSELNLSSLELGDSALYFCASSVVPSGLRSTDTQYFGPGTRLTVL.

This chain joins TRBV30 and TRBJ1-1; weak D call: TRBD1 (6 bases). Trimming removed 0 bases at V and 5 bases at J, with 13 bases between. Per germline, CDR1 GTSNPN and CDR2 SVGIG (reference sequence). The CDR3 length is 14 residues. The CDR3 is CAWSVLGRGTEAFF. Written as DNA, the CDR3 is TGTGCCTGGAGTGTACTGGGAAGGGGGACTGAAGCTTTCTTT.

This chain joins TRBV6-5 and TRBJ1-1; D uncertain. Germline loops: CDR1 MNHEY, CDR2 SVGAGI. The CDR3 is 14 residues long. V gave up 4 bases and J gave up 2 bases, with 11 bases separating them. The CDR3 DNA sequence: TGTGCCAGCAGTTTATTCGGGGTTAACACTGAAGCTTTCTTT. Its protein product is CASSLFGVNTEAFF.

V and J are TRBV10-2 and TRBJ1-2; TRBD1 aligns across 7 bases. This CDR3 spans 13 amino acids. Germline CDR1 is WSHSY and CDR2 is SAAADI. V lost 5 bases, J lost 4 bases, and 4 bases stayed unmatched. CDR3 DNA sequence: TGCGCCAGCAGTCCACAGGGGAGCTATGGCTACACCTTC. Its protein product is CASSPQGSYGYTF.

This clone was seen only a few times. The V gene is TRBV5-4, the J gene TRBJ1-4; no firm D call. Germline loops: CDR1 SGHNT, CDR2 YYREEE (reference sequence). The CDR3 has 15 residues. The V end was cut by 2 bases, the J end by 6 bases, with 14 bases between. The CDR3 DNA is TGTGCCAGCAGCTTCCGGTCGGGTGGGGATGAAAAACTGTTTTTT. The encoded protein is CASSFRSGGDEKLFF.